This is a list of T cell receptor beta chains from one sample in a study of blood T cell repertoires in COVID-19. Generated by immunoSEQ multiplex PCR, the TCRdb table keeps only in-frame clones and is missing some. The sample records under 200,000 clones, more than 65% being singletons. Sequencing used peripheral blood. These receptors all come from a woman in her sixties or seventies with COVID-19, enrolled during active disease. The CDR3 runs from the conserved cysteine through the conserved F or W. The D gene is left open where the match is weak. The size entry is marked missing in some rows and otherwise reads once, few, many or a size class.

>TRBV19|-|TRBJ2-7|TRBD2
CASSMSASGSHEQYF
TGTGCCAGTAGTATGTCGGCTAGCGGGTCCCACGAGCAGTACTTC
>TRBV5-1|-|TRBJ1-1|-
CASSQGSNTEAFF
TGCGCCAGCTCACAGGGATCGAACACTGAAGCTTTCTTT
>TRBV11-3|-|TRBJ2-2|TRBD2
CASSLGLAGVGGELFF
TGTGCCAGCAGCTTAGGACTAGCGGGAGTTGGCGGGGAGCTGTTTTTT
>TRBV2|-|TRBJ1-6|TRBD1
CASSERTGDNSPLHF
TGTGCCAGCAGTGAGAGGACAGGGGACAATTCACCCCTCCACTTT
>TRBV11-1|-|TRBJ1-1|TRBD1
CASSPSRTGGRTEAFF
TGTGCCAGCAGCCCATCTCGGACAGGGGGCAGGACTGAAGCTTTCTTT
>TRBV6-2/TRBV6-3|-|TRBJ1-1|TRBD1
CASSWPGQGNTEAFF
TGTGCCAGCAGTTGGCCGGGACAGGGGAACACTGAAGCTTTCTTT
>TRBV7-8|-|TRBJ1-4|-
CASSLQGLNEKLFF
TGTGCCAGCAGCTTACAGGGCCTTAATGAAAAACTGTTTTTT
>TRBV7-3|-|TRBJ2-3|TRBD2
CASSLSGGSTDTQYF
TGTGCCAGCAGCTTGAGCGGGGGGAGCACAGATACGCAGTATTTT
>TRBV30|-|TRBJ1-1|TRBD1
CAWKHRGNTEAFF
TGTGCCTGGAAACACAGGGGAAATACTGAAGCTTTCTTT
>TRBV3-1/TRBV3-2|-|TRBJ1-4|-
CASSLRGSREKLFF
TGTGCCAGCAGCCTTCGTGGGAGTCGGGAAAAACTGTTTTTT
>TRBV6-1|-|TRBJ2-3|TRBD2
CASSEPAGGRSTDTQYF
TGTGCCAGCAGTGAACCGGCGGGGGGAAGGAGCACAGATACGCAGTATTTT
>TRBV7-2|-|TRBJ2-5|-
CASSLAGAETQYF
TGTGCCAGCAGCTTAGCAGGGGCTGAGACCCAGTACTTC
>TRBV10-3|few|TRBJ2-1|TRBD2
CAISESAGVGEQFF
TGTGCCATCAGTGAGTCCGCGGGAGTAGGTGAGCAGTTCTTC
>TRBV4-3|-|TRBJ1-1|-
CASSSSGTKKGGGTEAFF
TGCGCCAGCAGCTCCTCCGGGACAAAAAAAGGGGGGGGCACTGAAGCTTTCTTT
>TRBV7-2|-|TRBJ1-6|-
CASSLVEQGRSPLHF
TGTGCCAGCAGCTTGGTAGAACAGGGACGTTCACCCCTCCACTTT
>TRBV6-5|-|TRBJ1-5|-
CASSQEVGDQPQHF
TGTGCCAGCAGCCAGGAAGTTGGTGATCAGCCCCAGCATTTT
>TRBV7-9|-|TRBJ1-2|-
CASSLRDYGYTF
TGTGCCAGCAGCTTACGGGACTATGGCTACACCTTC
>TRBV5-1|-|TRBJ2-5|TRBD1
CASSLETGGQGETQYF
TGCGCCAGCAGCTTGGAGACAGGGGGCCAGGGGGAGACCCAGTACTTC
>TRBV3-1/TRBV3-2|-|TRBJ2-5|TRBD1
CASSQGGTGGRETQYF
TGTGCCAGCAGCCAAGGAGGAACAGGGGGGAGAGAGACCCAGTACTTC
>TRBV19|-|TRBJ2-3|TRBD2
CASSIRGAGVFTDTQYF
TGTGCCAGTAGTATCCGGGGAGCGGGAGTTTTCACAGATACGCAGTATTTT
>TRBV9|few|TRBJ2-3|-
CASSVTHQAGSTDTQYF
TGTGCCAGCAGCGTCACACACCAGGCGGGGAGCACAGATACGCAGTATTTT
>TRBV20-1|once|TRBJ2-5|-
CSAAEETQYF
TGCAGTGCTGCGGAAGAGACCCAGTACTTC
>TRBV18|-|TRBJ2-2|-
CASSPQQRRANTGELFF
TGTGCCAGCTCACCACAGCAACGTCGGGCGAACACCGGGGAGCTGTTTTTT
>TRBV3-1/TRBV3-2|-|TRBJ2-7|-
CASSQGGFPYEQYF
TGTGCCAGCAGCCAAGGAGGGTTTCCCTACGAGCAGTACTTC
>TRBV14|-|TRBJ2-1|-
CASSLTTNSYNEQFF
TGTGCCAGCAGCCTTACAACCAACTCCTACAATGAGCAGTTCTTC